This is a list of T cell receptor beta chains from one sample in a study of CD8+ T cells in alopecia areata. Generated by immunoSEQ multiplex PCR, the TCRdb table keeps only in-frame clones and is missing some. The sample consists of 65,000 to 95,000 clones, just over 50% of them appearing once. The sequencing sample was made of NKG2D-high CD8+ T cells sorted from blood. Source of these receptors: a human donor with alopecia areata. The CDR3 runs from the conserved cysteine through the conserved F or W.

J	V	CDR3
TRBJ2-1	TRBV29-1	CSVPQRGEQFF
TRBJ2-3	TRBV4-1	CASSPDRATDTQYF
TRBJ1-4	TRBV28	CASRPPETGVEKLFF
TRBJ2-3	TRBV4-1	CASSQEGPPYF
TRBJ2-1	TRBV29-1	CSVDRIRDRANNEQFF
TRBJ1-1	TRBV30	CAWTPRTGLNTEAFF
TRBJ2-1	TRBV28	CASSDRGSSYNEQFF
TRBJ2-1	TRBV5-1	CASSLAVSSYNEQFF
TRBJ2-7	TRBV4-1	CASSQDEGFEQYF
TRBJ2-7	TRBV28	CASSDGIEQYF
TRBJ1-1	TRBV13	CASSSGTGKNTEAFF
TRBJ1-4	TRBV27	CASRPWDLREKLFF
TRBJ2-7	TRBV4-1	CASSYRQGLVSEQYF
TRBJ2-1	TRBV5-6	CASSAQGSSHEQFF
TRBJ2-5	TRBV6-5	CASRGGFGETQYF
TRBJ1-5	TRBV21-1	CASSKGTGRGTQHF
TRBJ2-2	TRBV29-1	CSATLPGQGNTGELFF
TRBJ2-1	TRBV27	CASSLRSNEQFF
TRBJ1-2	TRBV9	CASSVTGVNGYTF
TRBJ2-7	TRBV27	CASSLAGPDEQYF
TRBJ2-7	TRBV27	CASGTDRAYEQYF
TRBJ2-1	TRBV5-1	CASRLAGDPEQFF
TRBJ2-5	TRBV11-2	CASSLARGLAGDDETQYF
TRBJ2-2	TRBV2	CASSERAELAGATGELFF
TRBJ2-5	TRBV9	CASSALAGQETQYF
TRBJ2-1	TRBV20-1	CSGHPYNEQFF
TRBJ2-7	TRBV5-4	CASSPGSGEQYF
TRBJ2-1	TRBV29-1	CSVDPTSGSGEFF
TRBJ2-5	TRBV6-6	CASELAETQYF
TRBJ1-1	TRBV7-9	CASSPQPGQGLVYTEAFF
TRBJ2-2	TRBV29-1	CSVEGTVNTGELFF
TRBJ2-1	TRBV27	CASSLRGGGNEQFF
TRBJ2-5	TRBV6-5	CASRPQGRVQETQYF
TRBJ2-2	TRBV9	CASSDGRAYTGELFF
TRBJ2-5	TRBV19	CASSIQGGQETQYF
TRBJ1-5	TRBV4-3	CASSQNRDSNQPQHF
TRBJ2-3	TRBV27	CASSLRGAFSGTDTQYF
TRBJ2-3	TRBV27	CASRGLASTDTQYF
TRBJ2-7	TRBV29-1	CSVEANSGTGDEQYF
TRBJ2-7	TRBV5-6	CASSLSYRTGSFYEQYF
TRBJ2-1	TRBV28	CASSLRGAYNEQFF
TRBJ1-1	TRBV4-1	CASSQEVRNTEAFF
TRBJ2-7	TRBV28	CASNPGPYLTYEQYF
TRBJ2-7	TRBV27	CASSLGYEQYF
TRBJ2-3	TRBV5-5	CASSFPLTDTQYF
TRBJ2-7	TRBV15	CATSWTAGFEQYF
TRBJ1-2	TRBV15	CATSTSRGAAEGYTF
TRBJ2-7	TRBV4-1	CASSQVLEYEQYF
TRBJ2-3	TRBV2	CASRGGHVEQYF
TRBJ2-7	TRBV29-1	CSAIWTETYEQYF
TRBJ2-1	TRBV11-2	CASSLRKTEQFF
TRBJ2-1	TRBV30	CACWDLDRNEQFF
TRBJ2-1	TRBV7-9	CASESNEQFF
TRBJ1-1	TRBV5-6	CASSLAREAFF
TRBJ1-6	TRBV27	CASSLSPGNSPLHF
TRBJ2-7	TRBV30	CALIGPPRYEQYF